The subject of this entry is one T cell receptor (beta chain). As a fraction of the sample, this clonotype is medium-sized (0.01 to 0.1%). Its target antigen remains unknown. No base quality information exists; no much larger clone differs at one position. Via the germline V gene, CDR1 is SGHTA and CDR2 FQGNSA. The CDR3 measures 12 amino acids from cysteine to phenylalanine. Only the CDR3 DNA stays, 36 bases, in frame from base 1. Trimming costs V 1 base and J 7 bases, and their ends lie 8 bases apart. Libraries were prepared through RT-PCR. Sequencing relied on an Illumina MiSeq. In TCRdb, the public reads were trimmed at Q25 with fastp and aligned with MiXCR, with productive beta chains retained. Every CDR3 protein is listed once, alongside the most common genes and DNA of its rows. The sample yields 1,500 to 2,000 distinct CDR3 sequences; roughly 13% were counted once. Of the sample, approximately 24% falls within the top ten clones.

The record originates from a study of immune reconstitution after stem cell transplant in scleroderma (dated by TCRdb to between 2016 and 2019). This sequence uses TRBV7-2 and TRBJ2-7; a confident D gene designation cannot be given. The sequence was obtained from a female donor with systemic sclerosis. Specimen collection occurred before or after autologous hematopoietic stem cell transplantation (not recorded which). The nucleotide sequence reads TGTGCCAGCAGCTTAGGAGATATGGAGCAGTACTTC. The encoded protein is CASSLGDMEQYF.